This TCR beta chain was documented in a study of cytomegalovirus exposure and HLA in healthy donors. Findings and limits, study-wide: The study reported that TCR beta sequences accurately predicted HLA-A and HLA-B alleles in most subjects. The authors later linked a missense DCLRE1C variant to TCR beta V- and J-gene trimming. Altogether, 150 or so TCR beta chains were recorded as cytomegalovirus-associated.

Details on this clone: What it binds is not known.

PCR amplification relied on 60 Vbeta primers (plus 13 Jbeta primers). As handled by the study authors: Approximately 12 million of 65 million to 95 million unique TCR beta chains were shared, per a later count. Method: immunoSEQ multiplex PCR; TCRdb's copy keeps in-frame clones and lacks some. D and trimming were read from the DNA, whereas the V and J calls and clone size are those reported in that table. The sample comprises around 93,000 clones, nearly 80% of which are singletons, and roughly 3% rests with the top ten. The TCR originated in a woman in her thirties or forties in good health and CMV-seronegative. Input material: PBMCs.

The CDR3 region is CASSLGGAEAFF. The CDR3 DNA reads as TGTGCCAGCAGCTTAGGAGGCGCTGAAGCTTTCTTT. The rearrangement uses TRBV7-8 and TRBJ1-1; D is unclear. With 1 base removed from V and 6 bases from J, the gap between germline ends came to 6 bases. Germline CDR1 is SGHVS and CDR2 is FQNEAQ. There are 12 residues in the CDR3.